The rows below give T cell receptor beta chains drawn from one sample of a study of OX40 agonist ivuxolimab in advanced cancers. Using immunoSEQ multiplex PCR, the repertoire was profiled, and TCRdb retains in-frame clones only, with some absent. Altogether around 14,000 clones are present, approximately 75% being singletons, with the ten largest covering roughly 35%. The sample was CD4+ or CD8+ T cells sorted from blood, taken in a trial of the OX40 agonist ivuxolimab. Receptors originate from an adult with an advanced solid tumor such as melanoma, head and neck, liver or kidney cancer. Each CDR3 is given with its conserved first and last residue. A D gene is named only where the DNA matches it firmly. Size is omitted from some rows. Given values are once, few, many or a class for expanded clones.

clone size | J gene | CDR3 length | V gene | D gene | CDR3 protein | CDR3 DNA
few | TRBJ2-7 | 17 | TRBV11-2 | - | CASSLYPRGFGVYEQYF | TGTGCCAGCAGCTTATACCCCAGGGGTTTTGGGGTCTACGAGCAGTACTTC
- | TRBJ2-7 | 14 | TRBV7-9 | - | CASSQDSDQLKRYF | TGTGCCAGCAGCCAAGATTCTGACCAACTGAAGCGGTACTTC
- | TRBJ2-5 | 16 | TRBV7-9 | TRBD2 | CASSPTPGLAEETQYF | TGTGCCAGCAGCCCAACCCCGGGACTAGCAGAAGAGACCCAGTACTTC
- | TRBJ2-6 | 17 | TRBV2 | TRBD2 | CASSYRGGVSGANVLTF | TGTGCCAGCAGTTACCGGGGAGGGGTCTCTGGGGCCAACGTCCTGACTTTC
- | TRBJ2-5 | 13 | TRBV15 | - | CATSTEGQETQYF | TGTGCCACCAGCACCGAGGGCCAAGAGACCCAGTACTTC
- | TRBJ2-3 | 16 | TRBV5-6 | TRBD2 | CASSPGLAQPGDTQYF | TGTGCCAGCAGCCCGGGACTAGCCCAACCAGGAGATACGCAGTATTTT
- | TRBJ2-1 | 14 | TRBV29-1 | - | CSVEGLATYNEQFF | TGCAGCGTTGAGGGGCTAGCTACCTACAATGAGCAGTTCTTC
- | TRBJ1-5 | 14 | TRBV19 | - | CASSISRSDQPQHF | TGTGCCAGTAGTATAAGCAGGTCCGATCAGCCCCAGCATTTT
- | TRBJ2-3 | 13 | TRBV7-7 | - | CASSLSLRGTQYF | TGTGCCAGCAGCTTAAGTTTGCGGGGTACGCAGTATTTT
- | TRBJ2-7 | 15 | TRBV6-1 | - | CASSEGRSSSYEQYF | TGTGCCAGCAGTGAAGGCCGGTCGAGCTCCTACGAGCAGTACTTC
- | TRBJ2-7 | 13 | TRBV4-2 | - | CASSQTGSYEQYF | TGTGCCAGCAGCCAAACAGGGTCCTACGAGCAGTACTTC
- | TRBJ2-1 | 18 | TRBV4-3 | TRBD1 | CASSQENRGISSYNEQFF | TGCGCCAGCAGCCAAGAAAACAGGGGGATCAGCTCCTACAATGAGCAGTTCTTC
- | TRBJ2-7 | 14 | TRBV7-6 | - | CASSYLGFPGEQYF | TGTGCCAGCAGCTATCTCGGATTTCCGGGGGAGCAGTACTTC
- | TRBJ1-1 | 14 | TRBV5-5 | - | CASSFLGGTTEAFF | TGTGCCAGCAGCTTCCTAGGGGGTACCACTGAAGCTTTCTTT
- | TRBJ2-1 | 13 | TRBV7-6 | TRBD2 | CASSGLAGNEQFF | TGTGCCAGCAGCGGACTAGCGGGAAATGAGCAGTTCTTC
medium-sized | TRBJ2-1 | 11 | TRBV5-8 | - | CASSWTVEQFF | TGTGCCAGCAGCTGGACAGTTGAGCAGTTCTTC
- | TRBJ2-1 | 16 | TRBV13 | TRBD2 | CASSATSGSIDNEQFF | TGTGCCAGCAGCGCAACTAGCGGGAGTATCGACAATGAGCAGTTCTTC
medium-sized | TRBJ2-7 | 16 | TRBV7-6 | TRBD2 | CASSPGGAGASYEQYF | TGTGCCAGCAGCCCGGGGGGGGCGGGAGCATCGTACGAGCAGTACTTC
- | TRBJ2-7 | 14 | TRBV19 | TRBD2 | CASSALGRPYEQYF | TGTGCCAGTAGCGCCCTCGGGAGGCCCTACGAGCAGTACTTC
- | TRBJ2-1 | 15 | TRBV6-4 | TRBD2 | CASSGTSGTYNEQFF | TGTGCCAGCAGTGGGACTAGCGGGACCTACAATGAGCAGTTCTTC
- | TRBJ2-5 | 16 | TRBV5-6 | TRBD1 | CASSLIGTGVGETQYF | TGTGCCAGCAGCTTGATCGGGACAGGTGTCGGAGAGACCCAGTACTTC
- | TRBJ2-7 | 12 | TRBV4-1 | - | CASSPKGQEQYF | TGCGCCAGCAGCCCCAAGGGGCAAGAGCAGTACTTC
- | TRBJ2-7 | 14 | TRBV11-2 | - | CASSLVGQSYEQYF | TGTGCCAGCAGCTTAGTCGGACAATCCTACGAGCAGTACTTC
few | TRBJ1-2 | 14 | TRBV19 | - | CASTLQVAGNGYTF | TGTGCCAGTACCCTTCAAGTTGCGGGGAATGGCTACACCTTC
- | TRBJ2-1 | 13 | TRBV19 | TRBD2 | CASRLAEVNEQFF | TGTGCCAGTAGGCTAGCGGAAGTTAATGAGCAGTTCTTC
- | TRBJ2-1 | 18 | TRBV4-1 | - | CASSPRSGVPDPTNEQFF | TGCGCCAGCAGCCCCCGTTCCGGGGTTCCCGACCCAACCAATGAGCAGTTCTTC